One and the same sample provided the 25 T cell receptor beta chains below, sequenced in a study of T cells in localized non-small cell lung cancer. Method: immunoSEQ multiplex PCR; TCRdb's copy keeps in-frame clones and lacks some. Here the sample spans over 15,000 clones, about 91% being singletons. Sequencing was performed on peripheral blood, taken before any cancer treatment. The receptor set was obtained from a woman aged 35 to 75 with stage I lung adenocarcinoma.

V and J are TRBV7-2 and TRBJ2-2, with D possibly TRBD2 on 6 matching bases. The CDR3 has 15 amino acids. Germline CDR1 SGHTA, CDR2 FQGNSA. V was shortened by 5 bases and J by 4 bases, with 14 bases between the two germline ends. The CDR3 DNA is TGTGCCAGCAGCCCCCGGGGGTTAGGCACCGGGGAGCTGTTTTTT. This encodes CASSPRGLGTGELFF. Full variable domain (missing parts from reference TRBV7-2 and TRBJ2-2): GAGVSQSPSNKVTEKGKDVELRCDPISGHTALYWYRQSLGQGLEFLIYFQGNSAPDKSGLPSDRFSAERTGGSVSTLTIQRTQQEDSAVYLCASSPRGLGTGELFFGEGSRLTVL.

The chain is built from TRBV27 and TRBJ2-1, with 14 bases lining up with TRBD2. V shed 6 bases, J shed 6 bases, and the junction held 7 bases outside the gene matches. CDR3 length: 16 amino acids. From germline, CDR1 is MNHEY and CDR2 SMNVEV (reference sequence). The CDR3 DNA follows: TGTGCCAGCAGCCGGCCGGGACTAGCGGGAGCCAATGAGCAGTTCTTC. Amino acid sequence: CASSRPGLAGANEQFF.

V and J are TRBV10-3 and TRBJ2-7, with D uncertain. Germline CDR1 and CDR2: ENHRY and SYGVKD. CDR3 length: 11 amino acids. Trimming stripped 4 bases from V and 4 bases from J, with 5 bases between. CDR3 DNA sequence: TGTGCCATCAGTGCAGAATACGAGCAGTACTTC. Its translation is CAISAEYEQYF.

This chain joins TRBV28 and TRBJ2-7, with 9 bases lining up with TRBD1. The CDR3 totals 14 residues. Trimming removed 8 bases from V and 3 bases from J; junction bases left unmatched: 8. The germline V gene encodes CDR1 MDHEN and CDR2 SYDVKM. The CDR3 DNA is TGTGCCAGCTGGGGGGGACAGGGTCGCTACGAGCAGTACTTC. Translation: CASWGGQGRYEQYF.

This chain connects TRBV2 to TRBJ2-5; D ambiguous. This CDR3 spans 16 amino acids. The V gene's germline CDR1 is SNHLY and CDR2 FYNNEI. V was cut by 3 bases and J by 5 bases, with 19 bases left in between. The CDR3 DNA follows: TGTGCCAGCAGTGACCGTCGAACTAACCGTCAGGAGACCCAGTACTTC. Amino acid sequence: CASSDRRTNRQETQYF. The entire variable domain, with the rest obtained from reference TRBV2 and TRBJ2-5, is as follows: EPEVTQTPSHQVTQMGQEVILRCVPISNHLYFYWYRQILGQKVEFLVSFYNNEISEKSEIFDDQFSVERPDGSNFTLKIRSTKLEDSAMYFCASSDRRTNRQETQYFGPGTRLLVL.

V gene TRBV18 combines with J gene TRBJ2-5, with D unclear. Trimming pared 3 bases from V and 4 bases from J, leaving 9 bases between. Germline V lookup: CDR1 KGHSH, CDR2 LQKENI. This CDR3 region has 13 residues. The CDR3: CASSPPDGETQYF. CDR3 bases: TGTGCCAGCTCACCCCCGGACGGAGAGACCCAGTACTTC.

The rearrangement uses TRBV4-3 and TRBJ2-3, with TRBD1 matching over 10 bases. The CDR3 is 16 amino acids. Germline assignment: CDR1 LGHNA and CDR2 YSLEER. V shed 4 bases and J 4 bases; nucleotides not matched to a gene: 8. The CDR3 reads CASSPDRGQGSDTQYF. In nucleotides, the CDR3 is TGCGCCAGCAGCCCCGACCGGGGACAGGGGTCAGATACGCAGTATTTT.

The CDR3 coding sequence is TGTGCCAGCAGCTTAGTTCTAGCGCCTATCCAAGAGACCCAGTACTTC. Its protein is CASSLVLAPIQETQYF. The rearrangement links TRBV5-6 to TRBJ2-5; maybe TRBD2 (6 bases). The CDR3 consists of 16 residues. Germline loops: CDR1 SGHDT, CDR2 YYEEEE. V lost 2 bases to trimming and J lost 1 base, with 15 bases between them.

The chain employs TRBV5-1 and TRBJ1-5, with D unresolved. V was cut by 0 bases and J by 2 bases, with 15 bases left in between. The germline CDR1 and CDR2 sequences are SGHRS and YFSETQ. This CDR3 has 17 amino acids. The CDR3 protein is CASSLDTGVRGNQPQHF. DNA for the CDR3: TGCGCCAGCAGCTTGGATACCGGGGTGAGGGGCAATCAGCCCCAGCATTTT.

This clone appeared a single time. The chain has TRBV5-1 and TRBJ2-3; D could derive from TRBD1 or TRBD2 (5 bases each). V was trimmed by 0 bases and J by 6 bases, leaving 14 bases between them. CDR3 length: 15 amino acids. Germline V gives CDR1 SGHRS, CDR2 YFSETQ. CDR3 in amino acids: CASSLVQGVGDTQYF. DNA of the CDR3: TGCGCCAGCAGCTTGGTTCAGGGAGTGGGCGATACGCAGTATTTT.

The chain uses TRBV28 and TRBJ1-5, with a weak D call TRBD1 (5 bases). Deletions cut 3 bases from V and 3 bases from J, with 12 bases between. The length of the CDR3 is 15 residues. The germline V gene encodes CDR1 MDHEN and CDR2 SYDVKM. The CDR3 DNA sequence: TGTGCCAGCAGTTTTGGCGACAGTTTCAATCAGCCCCAGCATTTT. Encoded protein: CASSFGDSFNQPQHF.

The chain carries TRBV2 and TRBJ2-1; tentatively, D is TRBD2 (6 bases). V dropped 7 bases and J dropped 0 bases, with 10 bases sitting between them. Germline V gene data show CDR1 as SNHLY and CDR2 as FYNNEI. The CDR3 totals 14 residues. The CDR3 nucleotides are TGTGCCAGCATGGAGGGGTCCTCCTACAATGAGCAGTTCTTC. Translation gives CASMEGSSYNEQFF.

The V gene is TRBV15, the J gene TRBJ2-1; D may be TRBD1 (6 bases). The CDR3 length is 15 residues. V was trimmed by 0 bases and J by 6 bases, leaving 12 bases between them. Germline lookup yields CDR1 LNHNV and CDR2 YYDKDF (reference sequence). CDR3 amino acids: CATSRDSTGPNEQFF. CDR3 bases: TGTGCCACCAGCAGAGATAGTACAGGGCCCAATGAGCAGTTCTTC.

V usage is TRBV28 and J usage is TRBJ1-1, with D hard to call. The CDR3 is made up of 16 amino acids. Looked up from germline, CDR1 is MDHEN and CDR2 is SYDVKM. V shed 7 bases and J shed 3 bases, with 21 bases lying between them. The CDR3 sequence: CASIHREGMRDTEAFF. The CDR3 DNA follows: TGTGCCAGCATCCATAGAGAGGGAATGCGGGACACTGAAGCTTTCTTT. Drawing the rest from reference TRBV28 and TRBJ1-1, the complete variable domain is DVKVTQSSRYLVKRTGEKVFLECVQDMDHENMFWYRQDPGLGLRLIYFSYDVKMKEKGDIPEGYSVSREKKERFSLILESASTNQTSMYLCASIHREGMRDTEAFFGQGTRLTVV.

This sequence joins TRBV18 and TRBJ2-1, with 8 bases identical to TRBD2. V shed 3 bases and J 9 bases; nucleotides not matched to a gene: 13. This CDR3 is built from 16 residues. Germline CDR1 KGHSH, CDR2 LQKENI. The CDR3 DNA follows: TGTGCCAGCTCACCCTCTAACCGGGAGGGCCTGGCTGAGCAGTTCTTC. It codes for CASSPSNREGLAEQFF.

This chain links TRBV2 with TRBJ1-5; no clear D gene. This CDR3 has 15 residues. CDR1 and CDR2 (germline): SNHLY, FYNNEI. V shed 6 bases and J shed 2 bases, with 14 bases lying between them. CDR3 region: CASRGIQGGNQPQHF. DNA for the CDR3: TGTGCCAGCAGGGGGATCCAAGGTGGCAATCAGCCCCAGCATTTT.

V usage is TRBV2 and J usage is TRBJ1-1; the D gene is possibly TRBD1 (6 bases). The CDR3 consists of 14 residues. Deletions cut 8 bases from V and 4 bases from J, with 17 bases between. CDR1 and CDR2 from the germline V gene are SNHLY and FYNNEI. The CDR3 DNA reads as TGTGCCAGCGTCTTTGGGGGGGCTAGCACTGAAGCTTTCTTT. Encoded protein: CASVFGGASTEAFF.

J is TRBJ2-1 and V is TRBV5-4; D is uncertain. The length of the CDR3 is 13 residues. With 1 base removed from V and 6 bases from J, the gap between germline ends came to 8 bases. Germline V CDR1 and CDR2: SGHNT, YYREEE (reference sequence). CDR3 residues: CASSLTSTNEQFF. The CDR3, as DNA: TGTGCCAGCAGCTTGACGTCGACCAATGAGCAGTTCTTC.

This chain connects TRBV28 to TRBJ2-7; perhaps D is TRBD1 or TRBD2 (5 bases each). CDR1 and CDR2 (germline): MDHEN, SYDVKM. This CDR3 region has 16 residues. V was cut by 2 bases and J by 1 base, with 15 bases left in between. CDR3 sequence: CASSLRGREISYEQYF. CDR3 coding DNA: TGTGCCAGCAGTTTAAGGGGCCGGGAAATATCCTACGAGCAGTACTTC.

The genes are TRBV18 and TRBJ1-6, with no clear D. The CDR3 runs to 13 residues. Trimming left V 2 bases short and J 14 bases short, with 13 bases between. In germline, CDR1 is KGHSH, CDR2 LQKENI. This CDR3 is CASSPSPPEALHF. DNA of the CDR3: TGTGCCAGCTCACCATCGCCCCCGGAAGCCCTCCACTTT.

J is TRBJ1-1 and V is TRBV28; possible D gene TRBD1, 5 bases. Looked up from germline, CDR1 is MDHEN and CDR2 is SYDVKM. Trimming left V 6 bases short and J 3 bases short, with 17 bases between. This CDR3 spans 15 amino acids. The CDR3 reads CASRPSWGGDTEAFF. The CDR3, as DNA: TGTGCCAGCAGGCCATCATGGGGCGGAGACACTGAAGCTTTCTTT.

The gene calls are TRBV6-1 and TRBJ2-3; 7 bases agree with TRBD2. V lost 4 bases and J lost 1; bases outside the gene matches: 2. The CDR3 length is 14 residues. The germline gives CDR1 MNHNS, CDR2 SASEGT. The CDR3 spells CASSAAGGTDTQYF. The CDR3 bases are TGTGCCAGCAGTGCTGCGGGAGGCACAGATACGCAGTATTTT.

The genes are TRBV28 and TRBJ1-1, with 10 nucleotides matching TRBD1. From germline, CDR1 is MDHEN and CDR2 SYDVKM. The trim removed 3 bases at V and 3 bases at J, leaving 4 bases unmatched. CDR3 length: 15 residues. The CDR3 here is CASSLTGGKDTEAFF. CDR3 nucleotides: TGTGCCAGCAGTTTGACAGGGGGCAAGGACACTGAAGCTTTCTTT.

DNA of the CDR3: TGTGCCAGCAGCTTAGTCCCACCACCCTCCTACGAGCAGTACTTC. Protein: CASSLVPPPSYEQYF. V and J are TRBV7-2 and TRBJ2-7; D is unclear. The CDR3 covers 15 residues. Deletions cut 1 base from V and 0 bases from J, with 10 bases between. CDR1 is SGHTA and CDR2 is FQGNSA in the germline V gene.

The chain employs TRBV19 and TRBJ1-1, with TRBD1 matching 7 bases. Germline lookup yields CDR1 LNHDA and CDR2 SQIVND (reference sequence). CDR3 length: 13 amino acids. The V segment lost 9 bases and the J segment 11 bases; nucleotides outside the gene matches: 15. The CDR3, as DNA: TGTGCCAGCCACACAGGGGAATGGGGGATGGCTTTCTTT. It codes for CASHTGEWGMAFF.